This is a list of T cell receptor beta chains from one sample in a study of T cells after posttransplantation cyclophosphamide. The assay was immunoSEQ multiplex PCR, and TCRdb's table has in-frame clones only and misses some. The sample has more than 10,000 clones; around 81% are singletons. The source was PBMCs, collected approximately 2,000 days after allogeneic stem cell transplant with posttransplant cyclophosphamide. These receptors were taken from a female patient aged 50-65 years who received an allogeneic stem cell transplant from a related donor, was CMV-positive, and had no GVHD. Some T cells may be transferred from the graft donor. The CDR3 runs from the conserved cysteine through the conserved F or W. The D gene is left open where the match is weak. Size tells how often a clone was seen (once, few, many) or the class of an expanded clone, and some rows leave it out.

cdr3_aa	cdr3_nt	clone_size	v_call	d_call	j_call
CASSSRDRYSNQPQHF	TGTGCCAGCAGCTCCAGAGACAGGTATAGCAATCAGCCCCAGCATTTT	NA	TRBV5-6	NA	TRBJ1-5
CASQDSGANVLTF	TGCGCCAGCCAGGACTCTGGGGCCAACGTCCTGACTTTC	NA	TRBV5-1	NA	TRBJ2-6
CASRVSGGTSNEQFF	TGTGCCAGCAGGGTGAGCGGGGGGACTAGCAATGAGCAGTTCTTC	NA	TRBV7-3	TRBD2	TRBJ2-1
CATSIQKQGGSFRGLFF	TGTGCCACCAGCATCCAAAAACAGGGAGGGAGTTTTCGCGGACTGTTTTTT	NA	TRBV15	NA	TRBJ1-4
CASSLPGGFTGELFF	TGTGCCAGCAGCCTCCCTGGAGGGTTCACCGGGGAGCTGTTTTTT	NA	TRBV14	NA	TRBJ2-2
CASSRQGSNQPQHF	TGTGCCAGCTCGCGACAGGGAAGCAATCAGCCCCAGCATTTT	NA	TRBV18	TRBD1	TRBJ1-5
CASSIGSGANVLTF	TGTGCCAGTAGTATCGGCTCTGGGGCCAACGTCCTGACTTTC	NA	TRBV19	NA	TRBJ2-6
CASSLEGRGQFF	TGTGCCAGCAGCTTAGAAGGGCGGGGGCAGTTCTTC	few	TRBV11-3	NA	TRBJ2-1
CASSLGGGTEAFF	TGCGCCAGCAGCTTGGGGGGAGGCACTGAAGCTTTCTTT	few	TRBV5-1	NA	TRBJ1-1
CASSLASTSGSYEQYF	TGTGCCAGCAGCTTAGCATCGACTAGCGGCTCCTACGAGCAGTACTTC	NA	TRBV7-2	TRBD2	TRBJ2-7
CASSVGGVAGVEQYF	TGTGCCAGCAGCGTAGGTGGAGTAGCGGGAGTGGAGCAGTACTTC	once	TRBV9	TRBD2	TRBJ2-7
CASSPRDREFIQYF	TGTGCCAGCAGCCCCCGGGACAGGGAGTTCATTCAGTACTTC	NA	TRBV7-9	TRBD1	TRBJ2-4
CASSLEAPSGGLEQYF	TGCGCCAGCAGCTTGGAGGCTCCTAGCGGGGGCTTAGAGCAGTACTTC	NA	TRBV5-1	TRBD2	TRBJ2-7
CAISDPVLSEQFF	TGTGCCATCAGTGATCCCGTTCTGAGTGAGCAGTTCTTC	NA	TRBV10-3	NA	TRBJ2-1
CASSVVGSSGYNEQFF	TGTGCCAGCAGCGTAGTCGGGAGTAGCGGGTACAATGAGCAGTTCTTC	NA	TRBV9	TRBD2	TRBJ2-1
CASSREAGGAYEQYF	TGTGCCAGCAGCCGGGAAGCGGGAGGTGCCTACGAGCAGTACTTC	NA	TRBV13	TRBD2	TRBJ2-7
CASSSLRSSYNEQFF	TGTGCCAGCAGCTCTCTCCGGAGCTCCTACAATGAGCAGTTCTTC	NA	TRBV11-2	NA	TRBJ2-1
CASSPYNRPSGQFF	TGTGCCAGCAGTCCTTACAACAGGCCCTCCGGCCAGTTCTTC	NA	TRBV5-6	NA	TRBJ2-1
CASSDSRVPNEQFF	TGTGCCAGCTCGGACAGTCGAGTACCCAATGAGCAGTTCTTC	NA	TRBV7-3	NA	TRBJ2-1
CSVYGQGVYTF	TGCAGCGTTTACGGACAGGGGGTATACACCTTC	NA	TRBV29-1	TRBD1	TRBJ1-2
CASSSRGRGGQTYEQYF	TGTGCCAGCAGCTCCCGAGGGCGGGGCGGCCAAACCTACGAGCAGTACTTC	NA	TRBV5-4	NA	TRBJ2-7
CASSRGNYGYTF	TGTGCCAGCAGCCGGGGTAACTATGGCTACACCTTC	NA	TRBV6-1	NA	TRBJ1-2
CASIRTSGRSGELFF	TGTGCCAGTATCAGGACTAGCGGGAGATCCGGGGAGCTGTTTTTT	few	TRBV19	TRBD2	TRBJ2-2
CASGQGQPQHF	TGTGCCAGTGGACAGGGACAGCCCCAGCATTTT	NA	TRBV19	TRBD1	TRBJ1-5
CASSRQGRDTEAFF	TGTGCCAGCAGTCGACAGGGAAGGGACACTGAAGCTTTCTTT	few	TRBV6-5	TRBD1	TRBJ1-1
CASSEGALQETQYF	TGTGCCAGCAGTGAAGGGGCGCTCCAAGAGACCCAGTACTTC	NA	TRBV2	NA	TRBJ2-5
CASSQAGRNTIYF	TGCGCCAGCAGCCAGGCGGGGCGAAACACCATATATTTT	NA	TRBV4-3	NA	TRBJ1-3
CASSITATVSGNTIYF	TGTGCCAGTAGTATAACTGCCACAGTCTCTGGAAACACCATATATTTT	once	TRBV19	NA	TRBJ1-3
CARGGNTEAFF	TGTGCCAGGGGGGGGAACACTGAAGCTTTCTTT	NA	TRBV2	NA	TRBJ1-1
CASSSSGGAPYEQYF	TGTGCCAGCAGTTCCTCGGGGGGGGCCCCCTACGAGCAGTACTTC	NA	TRBV6-5	TRBD2	TRBJ2-7
CASSTEPPPDTQYF	TGCGCCAGCAGCACAGAACCCCCCCCAGATACGCAGTATTTT	NA	TRBV5-1	NA	TRBJ2-3
CASSQRGVRETQYF	TGTGCCAGCAGCCAGCGGGGGGTCAGGGAGACCCAGTACTTC	NA	TRBV7-8	TRBD2	TRBJ2-5
CASSSTGTGNYGYTF	TGCGCCAGCAGCTCCACCGGGACAGGGAACTATGGCTACACCTTC	few	TRBV5-1	TRBD1	TRBJ1-2
CASSQDGTGVGYTF	TGTGCCAGCAGCCAAGACGGCACAGGTGTTGGCTACACCTTC	NA	TRBV4-2	NA	TRBJ1-2
CATSRDAGGLDRNEQFF	TGTGCCACCAGCAGAGACGCGGGGGGACTCGACCGAAATGAGCAGTTCTTC	NA	TRBV15	TRBD2	TRBJ2-1
CASSETEIFNEQYF	TGTGCCAGCAGTGAAACTGAGATTTTTAACGAGCAGTACTTC	NA	TRBV2	NA	TRBJ2-7
CASSLERRNTEAFF	TGCGCCAGCAGCTTGGAGCGGAGGAACACTGAAGCTTTCTTT	NA	TRBV5-1	NA	TRBJ1-1
CASSLTSGYTGELFF	TGTGCCAGCAGCCTGACTAGCGGGTACACCGGGGAGCTGTTTTTT	NA	TRBV7-3	TRBD2	TRBJ2-2
CAISEGTGTGNYGYTF	TGTGCCATCAGTGAGGGGACCGGGACAGGGAACTATGGCTACACCTTC	NA	TRBV10-3	TRBD1	TRBJ1-2
CASSVATGPYEQYF	TGTGCCAGCAGCGTAGCGACAGGCCCTTACGAGCAGTACTTC	NA	TRBV9	NA	TRBJ2-7
CATSGVAAGTDTQYF	TGTGCCACCTCGGGGGTAGCCGCCGGCACAGATACGCAGTATTTT	NA	TRBV19	NA	TRBJ2-3